This T cell receptor beta chain was documented in a study of cytomegalovirus exposure and HLA in healthy donors. Regarding the study as a whole: Later, TCR association rates were found to vary by HLA locus, highest for DRB1 and lowest for HLA-C.

The PCR ran on 60 Vbeta and 13 Jbeta primers. Clones were read by immunoSEQ multiplex PCR, and TCRdb kept only the in-frame ones, dropping some. The data show 150,000 or so clones, roughly 84% seen once. This clone was seen more than once but under ten times. Antigen unknown. The CDR3 covers 15 residues. CDR1 and CDR2 from the germline V gene are LNHDA and SQIVND (reference sequence). Deletions cut 5 bases from V and 0 bases from J, with 8 bases between. Sequencing was done on a sample of PBMCs. The chain employs TRBV19 and TRBJ2-6; tentatively, D is TRBD1 (5 bases). This clonotype originated in a boy younger than 10 in good health and CMV-seronegative. DNA for the CDR3: TGTGCCAGTAGTCCAGGGAACTCTGGGGCCAACGTCCTGACTTTC. The encoded protein is CASSPGNSGANVLTF.